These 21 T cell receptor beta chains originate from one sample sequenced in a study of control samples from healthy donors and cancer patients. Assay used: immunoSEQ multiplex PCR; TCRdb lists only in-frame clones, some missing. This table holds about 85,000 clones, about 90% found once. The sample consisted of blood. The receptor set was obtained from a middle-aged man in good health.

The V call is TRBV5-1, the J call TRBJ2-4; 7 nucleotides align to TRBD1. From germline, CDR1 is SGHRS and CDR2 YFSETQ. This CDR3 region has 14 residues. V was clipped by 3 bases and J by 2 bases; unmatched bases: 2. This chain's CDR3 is CASSSGQPKNIQYF. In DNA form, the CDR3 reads TGCGCCAGCAGCTCGGGACAGCCCAAAAACATTCAGTACTTC.

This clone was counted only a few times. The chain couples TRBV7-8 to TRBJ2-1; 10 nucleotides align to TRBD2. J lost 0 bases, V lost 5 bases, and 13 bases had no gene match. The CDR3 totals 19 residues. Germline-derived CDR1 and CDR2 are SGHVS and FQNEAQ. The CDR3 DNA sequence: TGTGCCAGCAGCAACCTAGCGGGGGTAACCGAGAGCTCCTACAATGAGCAGTTCTTC. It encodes CASSNLAGVTESSYNEQFF.

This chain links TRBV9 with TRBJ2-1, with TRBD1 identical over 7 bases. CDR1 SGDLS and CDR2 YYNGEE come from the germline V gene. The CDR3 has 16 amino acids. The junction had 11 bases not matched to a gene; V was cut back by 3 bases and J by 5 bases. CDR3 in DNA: TGTGCCAGCAGCGGGGGATCGACAGGGCTAAACAATGAGCAGTTCTTC. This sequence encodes CASSGGSTGLNNEQFF.

CDR3 region: CASSLGFYYGYTF. The CDR3 coding sequence is TGTGCCAGCAGCCTAGGGTTTTACTATGGCTACACCTTC. The J gene is TRBJ1-2, the V gene TRBV6-5; D is undetermined. The V and J ends lost 6 bases and 3 bases respectively, with 11 bases between them. CDR1 MNHEY and CDR2 SVGAGI come from the germline V gene. The CDR3 spans 13 residues.

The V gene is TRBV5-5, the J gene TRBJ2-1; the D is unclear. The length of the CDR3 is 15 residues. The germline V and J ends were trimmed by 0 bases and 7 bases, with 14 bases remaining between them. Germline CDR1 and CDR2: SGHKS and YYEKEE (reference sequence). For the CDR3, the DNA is TGTGCCAGCAGCTTGGGCAGCCTTTCGCGGAATGAGCAGTTCTTC. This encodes CASSLGSLSRNEQFF.

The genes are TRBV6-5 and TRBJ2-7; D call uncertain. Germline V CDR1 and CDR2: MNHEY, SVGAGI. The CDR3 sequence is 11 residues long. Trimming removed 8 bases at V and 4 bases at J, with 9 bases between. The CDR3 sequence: CASVALYEQYF. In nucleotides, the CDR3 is TGTGCCAGCGTGGCCCTGTACGAGCAGTACTTC.

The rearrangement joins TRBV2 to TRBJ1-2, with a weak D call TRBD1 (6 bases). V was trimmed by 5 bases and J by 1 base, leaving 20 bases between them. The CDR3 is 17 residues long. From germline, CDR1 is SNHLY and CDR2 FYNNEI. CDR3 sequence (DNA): TGTGCCAGCAGTCCACTATCGTTGACACAGGGTAACTATGGCTACACCTTC. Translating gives CASSPLSLTQGNYGYTF.

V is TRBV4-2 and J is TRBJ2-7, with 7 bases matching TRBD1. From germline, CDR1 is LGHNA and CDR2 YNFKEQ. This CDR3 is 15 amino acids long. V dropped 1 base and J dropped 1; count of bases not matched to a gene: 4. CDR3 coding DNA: TGTGCCAGCAGCCAAGGGCAGGGGGATTCCTACGAGCAGTACTTC. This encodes CASSQGQGDSYEQYF.

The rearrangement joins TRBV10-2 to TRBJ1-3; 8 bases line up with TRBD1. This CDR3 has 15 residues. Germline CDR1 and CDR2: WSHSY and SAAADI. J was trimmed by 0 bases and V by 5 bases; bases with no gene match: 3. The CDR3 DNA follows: TGCGCCAGCAGTCCCACAGGGGGCTCTGGAAACACCATATATTTT. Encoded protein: CASSPTGGSGNTIYF.

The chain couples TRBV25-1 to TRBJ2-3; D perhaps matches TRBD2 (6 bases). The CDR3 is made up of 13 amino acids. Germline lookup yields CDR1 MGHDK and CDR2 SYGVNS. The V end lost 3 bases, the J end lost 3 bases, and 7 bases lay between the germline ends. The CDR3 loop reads CASSDLATDTQYF. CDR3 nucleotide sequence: TGTGCCAGCAGTGACCTAGCGACAGATACGCAGTATTTT.

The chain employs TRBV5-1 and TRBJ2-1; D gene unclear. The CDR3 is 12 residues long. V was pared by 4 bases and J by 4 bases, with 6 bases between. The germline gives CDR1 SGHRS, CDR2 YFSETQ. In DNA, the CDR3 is TGCGCCAGCAGCGCGTTATACAATGAGCAGTTCTTC. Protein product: CASSALYNEQFF.

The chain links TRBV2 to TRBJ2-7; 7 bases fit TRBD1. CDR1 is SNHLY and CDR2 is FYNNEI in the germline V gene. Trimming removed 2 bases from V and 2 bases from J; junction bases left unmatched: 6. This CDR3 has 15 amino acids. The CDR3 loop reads CASSEWDRNPYEQYF. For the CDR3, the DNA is TGTGCCAGCAGTGAATGGGACAGAAATCCCTACGAGCAGTACTTC.

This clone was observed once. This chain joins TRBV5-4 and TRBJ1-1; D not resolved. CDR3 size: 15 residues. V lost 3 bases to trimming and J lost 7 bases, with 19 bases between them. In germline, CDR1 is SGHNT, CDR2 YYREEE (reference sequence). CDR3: CASSSLFTGLGEAFF. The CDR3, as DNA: TGTGCCAGCAGCTCCCTTTTTACGGGCTTGGGTGAAGCTTTCTTT. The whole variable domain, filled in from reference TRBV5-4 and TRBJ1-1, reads ETGVTQSPTHLIKTRGQQVTLRCSSQSGHNTVSWYQQALGQGPQFIFQYYREEENGRGNFPPRFSGLQFPNYSSELNVNALELDDSALYLCASSSLFTGLGEAFFGQGTRLTVV.

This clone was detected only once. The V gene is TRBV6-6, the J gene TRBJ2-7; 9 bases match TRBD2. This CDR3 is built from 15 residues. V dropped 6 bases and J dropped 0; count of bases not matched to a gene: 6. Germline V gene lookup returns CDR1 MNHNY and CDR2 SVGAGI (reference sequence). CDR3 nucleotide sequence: TGTGCCAGCAGCCCTTTGACTAGCGGCTCCTACGAGCAGTACTTC. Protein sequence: CASSPLTSGSYEQYF.

DNA of the CDR3: TGTGCCATCAGTGAGTCTAGGAAAACTGAAGCTTTCTTT. Translation gives CAISESRKTEAFF. The genes are TRBV10-3 and TRBJ1-1; no clear D. Trimming shortened V by 0 bases and J by 5 bases, and 7 bases separated the two germline ends. Germline V gene data show CDR1 as ENHRY and CDR2 as SYGVKD. The CDR3 runs to 13 residues.

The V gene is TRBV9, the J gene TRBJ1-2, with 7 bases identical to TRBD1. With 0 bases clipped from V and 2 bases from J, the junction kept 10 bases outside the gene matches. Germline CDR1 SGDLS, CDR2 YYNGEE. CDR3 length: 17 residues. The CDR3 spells CASSVGTGVSPNYGYTF. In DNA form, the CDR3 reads TGTGCCAGCAGCGTAGGAACAGGGGTTTCACCCAACTATGGCTACACCTTC.

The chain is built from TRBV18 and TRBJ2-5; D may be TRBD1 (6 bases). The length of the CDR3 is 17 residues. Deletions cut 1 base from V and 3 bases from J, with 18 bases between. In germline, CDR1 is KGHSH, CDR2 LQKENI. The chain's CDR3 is CASSPRPKRTEKETQYF. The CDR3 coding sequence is TGTGCCAGCTCACCACGCCCCAAGAGGACAGAAAAAGAGACCCAGTACTTC.

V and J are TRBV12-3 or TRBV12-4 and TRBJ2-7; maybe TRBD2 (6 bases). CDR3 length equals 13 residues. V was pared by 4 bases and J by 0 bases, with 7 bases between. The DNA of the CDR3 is TGTGCCAGCAGTTCGGGACTCTCCTACGAGCAGTACTTC. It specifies CASSSGLSYEQYF.

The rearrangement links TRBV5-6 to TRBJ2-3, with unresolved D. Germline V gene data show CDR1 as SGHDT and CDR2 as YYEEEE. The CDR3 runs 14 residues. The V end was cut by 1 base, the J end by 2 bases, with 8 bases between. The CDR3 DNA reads TGTGCCAGCAGCTTGTCGGGTTCCACAGATACGCAGTATTTT. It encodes CASSLSGSTDTQYF.

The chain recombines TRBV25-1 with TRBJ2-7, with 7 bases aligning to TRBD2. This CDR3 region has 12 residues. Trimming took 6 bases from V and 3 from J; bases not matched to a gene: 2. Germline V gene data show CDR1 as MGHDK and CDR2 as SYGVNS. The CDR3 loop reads CASRGGVYEQYF. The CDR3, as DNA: TGTGCCAGCAGGGGAGGGGTCTACGAGCAGTACTTC.

This CDR3 reads CASMPGQGFQYF. The CDR3 DNA is TGTGCCAGCATGCCGGGACAGGGTTTTCAGTACTTC. This chain uses TRBV12-3 or TRBV12-4 with TRBJ2-4; TRBD1 matches at 9 bases. This CDR3 has 12 residues. V lost 7 bases and J lost 11; bases outside the gene matches: 6.